The T cell receptor beta chain under discussion was sequenced for a study of identical twins. TCRdb recomputed calls from the 5' RACE reads with MiXCR, one row per CDR3 protein. The sample has 200,000 to 250,000 distinct CDR3 sequences, roughly 12% seen once. This clonotype has a count of ten or more. The CDR3 runs 13 residues. Trimming took off 5 bases at V and 10 bases at J, with 12 bases between the two ends. Germline CDR1 LGHDT, CDR2 YNNKEL (reference sequence). The data were also submitted as part of a second study, on yellow fever vaccine responses in identical twins.

The sample comprised memory (CD45RO+) T cells sorted from blood. The receptor's source is a woman aged 18-35 years in good health. The V and J genes are TRBV3-1 and TRBJ1-6, with D possibly being TRBD1 (5 bases). Here the CDR3 DNA reads TGTGCCAGCAGCTCCGAGAGGGGCTCACCCCTCCACTTT. Its protein product is CASSSERGSPLHF.